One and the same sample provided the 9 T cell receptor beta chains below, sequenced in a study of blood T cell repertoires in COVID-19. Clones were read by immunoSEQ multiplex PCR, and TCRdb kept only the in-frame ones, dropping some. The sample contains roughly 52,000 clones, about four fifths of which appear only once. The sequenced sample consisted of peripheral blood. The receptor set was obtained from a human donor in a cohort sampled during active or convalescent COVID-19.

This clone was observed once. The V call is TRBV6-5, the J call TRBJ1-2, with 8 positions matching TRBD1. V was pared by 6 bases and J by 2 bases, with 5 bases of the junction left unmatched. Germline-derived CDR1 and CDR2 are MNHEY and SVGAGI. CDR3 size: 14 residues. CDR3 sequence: CASRTGTGNYGYTF. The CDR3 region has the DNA TGTGCCAGCAGGACCGGGACAGGAAACTATGGCTACACCTTC.

The CDR3 loop reads CASSPMGPNTEAFF. The DNA for the CDR3 is TGTGCCAGCAGCCCTATGGGCCCTAACACTGAAGCTTTCTTT. J is TRBJ1-1 and V is TRBV7-9; D is unresolved. This CDR3 comprises 14 residues. Germline CDR1 reads SEHNR; CDR2 reads FQNEAQ (reference sequence). Trimming stripped 5 bases from V and 2 bases from J, with 12 bases between. Using reference TRBV7-9 and TRBJ1-1 for the parts outside the CDR3, the full variable domain is DTGVSQNPRHKITKRGQNVTFRCDPISEHNRLYWYRQTLGQGPEFLTYFQNEAQLEKSRLLSDRFSAERPKGSFSTLEIQRTEQGDSAMYLCASSPMGPNTEAFFGQGTRLTVV.

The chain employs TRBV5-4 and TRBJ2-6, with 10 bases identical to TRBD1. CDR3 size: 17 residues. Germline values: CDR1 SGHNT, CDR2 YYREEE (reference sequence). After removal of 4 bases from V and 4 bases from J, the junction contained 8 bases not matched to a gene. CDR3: CASSPRQGADGANVLTF. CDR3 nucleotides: TGTGCCAGCAGCCCCCGACAGGGGGCGGACGGGGCCAACGTCCTGACTTTC.

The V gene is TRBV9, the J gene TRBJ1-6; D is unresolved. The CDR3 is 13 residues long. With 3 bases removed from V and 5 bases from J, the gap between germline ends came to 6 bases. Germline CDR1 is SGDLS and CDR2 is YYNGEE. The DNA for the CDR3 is TGTGCCAGCAGCGGGCAGAATAATTCACCCCTCCACTTT. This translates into CASSGQNNSPLHF.

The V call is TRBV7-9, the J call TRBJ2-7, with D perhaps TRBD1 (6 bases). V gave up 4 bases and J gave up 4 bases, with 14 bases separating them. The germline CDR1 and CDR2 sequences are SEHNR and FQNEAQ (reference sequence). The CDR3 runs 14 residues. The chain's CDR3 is CASSSGAGDYEQYF. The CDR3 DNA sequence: TGTGCCAGCAGCTCTGGAGCAGGGGATTACGAGCAGTACTTC.

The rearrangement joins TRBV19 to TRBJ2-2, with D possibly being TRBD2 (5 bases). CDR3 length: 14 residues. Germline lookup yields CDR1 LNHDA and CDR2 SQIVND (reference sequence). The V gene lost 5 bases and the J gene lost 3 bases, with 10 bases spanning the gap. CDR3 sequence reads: CASSAGIYTGELFF. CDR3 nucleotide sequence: TGTGCCAGTAGTGCCGGGATTTACACCGGGGAGCTGTTTTTT.

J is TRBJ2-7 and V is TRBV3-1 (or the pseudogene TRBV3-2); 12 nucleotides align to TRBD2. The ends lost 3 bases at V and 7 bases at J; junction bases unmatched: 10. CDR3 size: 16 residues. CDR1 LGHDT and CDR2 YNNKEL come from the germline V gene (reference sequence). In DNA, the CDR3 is TGTGCCAGCAGCCAGAGTGGACTAGCGGGGTCGCGGGAGCAGTACTTC. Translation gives CASSQSGLAGSREQYF.

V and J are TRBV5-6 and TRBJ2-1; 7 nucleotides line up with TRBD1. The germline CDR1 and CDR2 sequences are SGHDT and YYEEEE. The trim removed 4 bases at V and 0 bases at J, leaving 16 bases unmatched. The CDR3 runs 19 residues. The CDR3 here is CASSHTGTDMWSSYNEQFF. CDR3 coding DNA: TGTGCCAGCAGCCATACCGGGACAGATATGTGGAGCTCCTACAATGAGCAGTTCTTC.

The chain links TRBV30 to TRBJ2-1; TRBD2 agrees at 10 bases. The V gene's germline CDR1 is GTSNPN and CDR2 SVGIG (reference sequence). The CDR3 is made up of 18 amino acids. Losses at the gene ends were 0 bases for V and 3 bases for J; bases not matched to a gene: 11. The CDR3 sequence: CAWSVGSLAGANYNEQFF. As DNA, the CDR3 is TGTGCCTGGAGTGTAGGTTCCCTAGCGGGGGCCAACTACAATGAGCAGTTCTTC.